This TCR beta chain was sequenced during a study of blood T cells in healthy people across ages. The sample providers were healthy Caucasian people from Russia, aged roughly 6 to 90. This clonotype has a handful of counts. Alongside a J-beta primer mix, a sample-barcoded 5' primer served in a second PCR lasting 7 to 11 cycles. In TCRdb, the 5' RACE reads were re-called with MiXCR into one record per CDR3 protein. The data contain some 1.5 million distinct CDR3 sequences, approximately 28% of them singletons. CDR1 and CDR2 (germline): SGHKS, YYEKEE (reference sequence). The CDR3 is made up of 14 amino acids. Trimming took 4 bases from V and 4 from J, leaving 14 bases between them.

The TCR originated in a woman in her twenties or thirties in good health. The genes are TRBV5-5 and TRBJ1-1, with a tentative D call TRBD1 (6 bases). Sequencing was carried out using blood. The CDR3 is CASSEGHSPTEAFF. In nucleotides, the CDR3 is TGTGCCAGCAGCGAGGGACATTCCCCCACTGAAGCTTTCTTT. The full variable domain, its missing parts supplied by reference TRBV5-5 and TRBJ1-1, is DAGVTQSPTHLIKTRGQQVTLRCSPISGHKSVSWYQQVLGQGPQFIFQYYEKEERGRGNFPDRFSARQFPNYSSELNVNALLLGDSALYLCASSEGHSPTEAFFGQGTRLTVV.